This T cell receptor beta chain was sequenced in a study of blood T cell repertoires in COVID-19. This table comes from immunoSEQ multiplex PCR, and its TCRdb copy is limited to in-frame clones, with some not included. The sample includes 180,000 or so clones, approximately 91% of them seen just once. The length of the CDR3 is 17 residues. V lost 1 base and J lost 0, with 13 bases in between. Germline V gene data show CDR1 as ENHRY and CDR2 as SYGVKD. The chain carries TRBV10-3 and TRBJ1-3; D may be TRBD1 (5 bases). The receptor comes from a man aged 18 to 35 with active or convalescent COVID-19. Sequencing was done on a sample of peripheral blood. The CDR3 sequence: CAISEFAGRSSGNTIYF. The DNA for the CDR3 is TGTGCCATCAGTGAGTTTGCGGGACGGAGCTCTGGAAACACCATATATTTT.